Listed here are 2 T cell receptor beta chains from one sample, sequenced in a study of blood T cell repertoires in COVID-19. TCRdb's table, derived via immunoSEQ multiplex PCR, lists solely in-frame clones and lacks some. Of around 260,000 clones in the sample, about 89% are singletons; the top ten hold around 2%. Source material: peripheral blood. The source is a woman aged 25 to 39 with COVID-19, enrolled during active disease.

The chain couples TRBV10-3 to TRBJ1-3, with D unclear. The germline V and J ends were trimmed by 3 bases and 0 bases, with 6 bases remaining between them. The CDR3 runs to 14 residues. Per germline, CDR1 ENHRY and CDR2 SYGVKD. The CDR3 is CAISDTSSGNTIYF. Here the CDR3 DNA reads TGTGCCATCAGTGACACTAGCTCTGGAAACACCATATATTTT.

The chain has TRBV7-2 and TRBJ1-5; D perhaps matches TRBD1 (5 bases). Deletions cut 5 bases from V and 7 bases from J, with 15 bases between. The germline V gene encodes CDR1 SGHTA and CDR2 FQGNSA. The CDR3 extends over 14 amino acids. DNA for the CDR3: TGTGCCAGCAGCGTTCAGGGAGGAAAACAGCCCCAGCATTTT. Protein sequence: CASSVQGGKQPQHF.